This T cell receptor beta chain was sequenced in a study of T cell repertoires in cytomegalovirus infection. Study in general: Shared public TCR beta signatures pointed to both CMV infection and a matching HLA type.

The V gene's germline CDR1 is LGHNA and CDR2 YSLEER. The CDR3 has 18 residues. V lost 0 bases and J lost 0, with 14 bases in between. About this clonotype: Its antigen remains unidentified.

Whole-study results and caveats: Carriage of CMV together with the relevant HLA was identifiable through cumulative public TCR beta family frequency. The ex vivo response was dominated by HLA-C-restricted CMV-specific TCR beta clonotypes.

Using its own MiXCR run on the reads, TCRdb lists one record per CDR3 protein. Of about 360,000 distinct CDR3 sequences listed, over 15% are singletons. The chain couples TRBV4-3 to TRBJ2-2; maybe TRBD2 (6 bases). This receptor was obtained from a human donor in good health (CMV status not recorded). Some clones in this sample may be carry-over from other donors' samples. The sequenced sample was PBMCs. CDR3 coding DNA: TGCGCCAGCAGCCAAGATCCTTCCAGCGGGCCGAACACCGGGGAGCTGTTTTTT. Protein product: CASSQDPSSGPNTGELFF.